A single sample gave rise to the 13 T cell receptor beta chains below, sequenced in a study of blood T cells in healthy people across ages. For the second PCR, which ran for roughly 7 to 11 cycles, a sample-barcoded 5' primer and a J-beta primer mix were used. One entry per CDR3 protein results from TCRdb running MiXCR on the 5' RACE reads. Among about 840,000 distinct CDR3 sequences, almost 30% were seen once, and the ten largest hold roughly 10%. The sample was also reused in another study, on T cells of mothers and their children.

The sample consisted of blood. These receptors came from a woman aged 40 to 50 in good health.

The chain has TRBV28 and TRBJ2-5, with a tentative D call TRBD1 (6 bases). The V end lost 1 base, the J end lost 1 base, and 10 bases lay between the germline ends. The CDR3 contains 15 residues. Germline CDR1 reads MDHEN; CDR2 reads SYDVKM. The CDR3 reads CASSLLVQGQETQYF. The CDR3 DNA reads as TGTGCCAGCAGTTTATTAGTACAGGGCCAAGAGACCCAGTACTTC.

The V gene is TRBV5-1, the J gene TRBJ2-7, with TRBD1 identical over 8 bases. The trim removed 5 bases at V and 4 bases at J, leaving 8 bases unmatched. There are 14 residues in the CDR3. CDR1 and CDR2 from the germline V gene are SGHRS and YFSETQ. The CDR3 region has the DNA TGCGCCAGCAGACAAGGACAGGGTCGATACGAGCAGTACTTC. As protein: CASRQGQGRYEQYF.

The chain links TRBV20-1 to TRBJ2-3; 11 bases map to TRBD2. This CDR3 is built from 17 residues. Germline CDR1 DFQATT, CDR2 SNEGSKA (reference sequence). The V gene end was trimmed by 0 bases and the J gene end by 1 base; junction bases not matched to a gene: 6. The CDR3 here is CSARDSGGVLGTDTQYF. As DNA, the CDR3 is TGCAGTGCTAGAGATAGCGGGGGGGTCCTCGGCACAGATACGCAGTATTTT.

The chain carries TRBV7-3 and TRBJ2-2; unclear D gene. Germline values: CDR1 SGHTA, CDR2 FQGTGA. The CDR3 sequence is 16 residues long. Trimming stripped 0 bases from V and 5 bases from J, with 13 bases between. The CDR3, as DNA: TGTGCCAGCAGCTTAACGGGCGGTGCGAGGACCGGGGAGCTGTTTTTT. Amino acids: CASSLTGGARTGELFF.

CDR3 loop: CASSPTGGLPTDTQYF. CDR3 in DNA: TGTGCCAGCTCACCAACAGGGGGCTTACCTACAGATACGCAGTATTTT. The J gene is TRBJ2-3, the V gene TRBV18; 9 positions match TRBD1. With 2 bases clipped from V and 3 bases from J, the junction kept 6 bases outside the gene matches. This CDR3 contains 16 residues. Germline V gene sequence: CDR1 KGHSH, CDR2 LQKENI.

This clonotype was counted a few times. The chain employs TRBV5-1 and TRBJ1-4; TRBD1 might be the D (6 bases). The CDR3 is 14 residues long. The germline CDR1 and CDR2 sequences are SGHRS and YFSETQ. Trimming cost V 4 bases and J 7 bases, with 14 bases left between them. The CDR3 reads CASSPTGISEKLFF. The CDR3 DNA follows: TGCGCCAGCAGCCCTACAGGGATAAGTGAAAAACTGTTTTTT.

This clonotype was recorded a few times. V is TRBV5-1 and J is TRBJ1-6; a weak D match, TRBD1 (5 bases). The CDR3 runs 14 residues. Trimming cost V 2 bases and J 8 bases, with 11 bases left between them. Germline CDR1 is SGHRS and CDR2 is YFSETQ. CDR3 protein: CASSFQGKDSPLHF. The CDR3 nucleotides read TGCGCCAGCAGCTTCCAGGGAAAGGATTCACCCCTCCACTTT.

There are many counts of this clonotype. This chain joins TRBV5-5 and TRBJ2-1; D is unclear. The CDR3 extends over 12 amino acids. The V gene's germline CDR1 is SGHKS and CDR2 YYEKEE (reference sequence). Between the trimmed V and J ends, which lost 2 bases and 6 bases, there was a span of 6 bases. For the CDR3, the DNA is TGTGCCAGCAGCTTAGACTCCAATGAGCAGTTCTTC. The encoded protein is CASSLDSNEQFF.

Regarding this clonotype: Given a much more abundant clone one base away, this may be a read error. CDR3 in amino acids: CSTQSRTGYYNEQFF. The CDR3 nucleotides are TGCAGTACTCAGTCGAGGACAGGGTATTACAATGAGCAGTTCTTC. The genes are TRBV20-1 and TRBJ2-1, with 8 bases matching TRBD1. V was clipped by 8 bases and J by 4 bases; unmatched bases: 13. The CDR3 consists of 15 residues. Germline V gene data show CDR1 as DFQATT and CDR2 as SNEGSKA (reference sequence).

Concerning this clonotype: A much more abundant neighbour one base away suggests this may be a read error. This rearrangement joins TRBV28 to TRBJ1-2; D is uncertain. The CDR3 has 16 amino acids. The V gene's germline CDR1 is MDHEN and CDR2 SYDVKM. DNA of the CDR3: TGTGCTACCAGCAGTCAAACACAGAGGCGGCACTATGGCTACACCTTC. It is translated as CATSSQTQRRHYGYTF.

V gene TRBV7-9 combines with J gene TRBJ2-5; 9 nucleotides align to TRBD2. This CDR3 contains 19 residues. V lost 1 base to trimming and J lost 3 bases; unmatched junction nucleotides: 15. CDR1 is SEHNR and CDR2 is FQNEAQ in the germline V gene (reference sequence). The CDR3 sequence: CASSLVPFGAGGPKETQYF. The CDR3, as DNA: TGTGCCAGCAGCTTAGTTCCCTTTGGAGCGGGGGGCCCGAAAGAGACCCAGTACTTC.

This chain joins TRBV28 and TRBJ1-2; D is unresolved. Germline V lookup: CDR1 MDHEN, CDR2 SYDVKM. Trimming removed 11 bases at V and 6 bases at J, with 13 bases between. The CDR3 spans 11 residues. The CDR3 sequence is CASAREDGYTF. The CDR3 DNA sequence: TGTGCCTCAGCGAGAGAGGATGGCTACACCTTC.

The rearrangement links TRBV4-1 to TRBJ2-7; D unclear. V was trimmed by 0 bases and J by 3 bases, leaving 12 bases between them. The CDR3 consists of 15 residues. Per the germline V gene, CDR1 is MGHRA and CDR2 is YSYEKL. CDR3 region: CASSQDPGPFYEQYF. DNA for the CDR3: TGCGCCAGCAGCCAAGATCCCGGCCCATTCTACGAGCAGTACTTC.